The 6 T cell receptor beta chains below come from one sample, sequenced in a study of shared T cell receptors in the human thymus. The table came from immunoSEQ multiplex PCR; TCRdb's copy has only in-frame clones and leaves some out. Among approximately 760,000 clones, over 75% were seen once, and the ten largest hold about 0.0098%. These data are also associated with another study on human thymus T cells.

Material for sequencing was thymocytes. The source is a girl under three years old with a congenital heart defect.

The table lists this clone with a few counts. Here the CDR3 reads CATSRDGPGARPYNEQFF. The CDR3 DNA reads TGTGCCACCAGCAGAGATGGTCCAGGGGCGCGACCCTACAATGAGCAGTTCTTC. This chain uses TRBV15 with TRBJ2-1; maybe TRBD1 (6 bases). CDR1 LNHNV and CDR2 YYDKDF come from the germline V gene (reference sequence). The germline V and J ends were trimmed by 0 bases and 2 bases, with 17 bases remaining between them. The CDR3 contains 18 residues.

The rearrangement links TRBV7-9 to TRBJ2-7, with 10 bases that match TRBD1. The CDR3 runs 16 residues. Germline V gene data show CDR1 as SEHNR and CDR2 as FQNEAQ (reference sequence). V gave up 1 base and J gave up 3 bases; unmatched junction bases: 6. CDR3 coding DNA: TGTGCCAGCAGCTTAGGGACAGGGGGGTATCTCTACGAGCAGTACTTC. The encoded protein is CASSLGTGGYLYEQYF.

The V call is TRBV29-1, the J call TRBJ1-4; TRBD1 aligns across 10 bases. The germline V gene has CDR1 SQVTM and CDR2 ANQGSEA. The CDR3 totals 20 residues. The junction had 17 bases not matched to a gene; V was cut back by 2 bases and J by 2 bases. The CDR3 DNA sequence: TGCAGCGTTGAAAGGGGGGGACTACGGGACAGGGGTGGCACTAATGAAAAACTGTTTTTT. Residues: CSVERGGLRDRGGTNEKLFF.

The V gene is TRBV15, the J gene TRBJ2-5; TRBD1 aligns across 11 bases. CDR1 and CDR2 (germline): LNHNV, YYDKDF (reference sequence). This CDR3 has 19 amino acids. Trimming removed 1 base from V and 3 bases from J; junction bases left unmatched: 13. CDR3 sequence reads: CATSRGRRTGGRSKETQYF. CDR3 bases: TGTGCCACCAGCAGAGGCAGGAGGACAGGGGGCCGGAGCAAAGAGACCCAGTACTTC.

This rearrangement joins TRBV2 to TRBJ2-1; TRBD2 agrees at 7 bases. The germline CDR1 and CDR2 sequences are SNHLY and FYNNEI. Trimming took 4 bases from V and 0 from J; bases not matched to a gene: 18. The CDR3 is 20 amino acids. CDR3 nucleotide sequence: TGTGCCAGCAGTGGGGAGGGACTCCCGATAATTCTCTTCTCCTACAATGAGCAGTTCTTC. Translating it yields CASSGEGLPIILFSYNEQFF.

V and J are TRBV13 and TRBJ1-1; D perhaps matches TRBD1 (5 bases). Per germline, CDR1 PRHDT and CDR2 FYEKMQ (reference sequence). V lost 4 bases and J 7 bases, leaving 13 bases between the germline ends. The CDR3 loop spans 13 amino acids. The CDR3 DNA reads as TGTGCCAGCAGCTCGACGGGGGAATTTGAAGCTTTCTTT. It encodes CASSSTGEFEAFF.